Presented here are 19 T cell receptor beta chains from one specimen sequenced in a study of a mutant IDH1 vaccine in newly diagnosed glioma. Time point reported: week 23, last vaccination. The vaccine gave 300 ug of a 20-mer mutant IDH1 peptide subcutaneously per dose. These receptors have no identified antigens. Sequencing was performed with immunoSEQ multiplex PCR; in TCRdb, only in-frame clones are kept and a portion is missing. The sample shows some 70,000 clones, over 75% of them seen only once. The source material was PBMCs, sampled from a glioma patient whose treatment included an IDH1 peptide vaccine. These receptor sequences come from a man aged 18-30 years with glioma.

The chain combines TRBV9 with TRBJ2-7, with TRBD2 identical over 7 bases. V lost 8 bases to trimming and J lost 3 bases; unmatched junction nucleotides: 8. Germline V gene data show CDR1 as SGDLS and CDR2 as YYNGEE. CDR3 size: 13 residues. This CDR3 is CASARGVGYEQYF. CDR3 DNA: TGTGCCAGTGCACGGGGGGTTGGCTACGAGCAGTACTTC.

V is TRBV9 and J is TRBJ1-1; D is ambiguous. This CDR3 is built from 14 residues. V lost 4 bases and J 1 base, leaving 11 bases between the germline ends. Germline loops: CDR1 SGDLS, CDR2 YYNGEE. CDR3 sequence (DNA): TGTGCCAGCAGCCCCCGGTCCGCGAACACTGAAGCTTTCTTT. Translation: CASSPRSANTEAFF.

This clone was seen a single time. This chain uses TRBV18 with TRBJ2-7; D is unresolved. The germline CDR1 and CDR2 sequences are KGHSH and LQKENI. The CDR3 has 11 residues. V was pared by 5 bases and J by 0 bases, with 2 bases between. The CDR3 bases are TGTGCCAGCTCAGCCTCCTACGAGCAGTACTTC. Residues: CASSASYEQYF.

This chain connects TRBV7-3 to TRBJ1-1; D gene ambiguous. The germline V gene has CDR1 SGHTA and CDR2 FQGTGA. V was clipped by 4 bases and J by 1 base, with 10 bases between them. CDR3 size: 14 residues. CDR3 bases: TGTGCCAGCAGCTCCTCCGGGGAGAACACTGAAGCTTTCTTT. Translation gives CASSSSGENTEAFF.

The rearrangement uses TRBV5-4 and TRBJ1-2; D gene uncertain. Germline V gene data show CDR1 as SGHNT and CDR2 as YYREEE (reference sequence). The CDR3 runs 15 residues. Between the trimmed V and J ends, which lost 0 bases and 0 bases, there was a span of 9 bases. The DNA of the CDR3 is TGTGCCAGCAGCTTGGAAGGTTGGCCTAACTATGGCTACACCTTC. Protein sequence: CASSLEGWPNYGYTF. Based on the CDR3 plus reference TRBV5-4 and TRBJ1-2, the full variable domain is ETGVTQSPTHLIKTRGQQVTLRCSSQSGHNTVSWYQQALGQGPQFIFQYYREEENGRGNFPPRFSGLQFPNYSSELNVNALELDDSALYLCASSLEGWPNYGYTFGSGTRLTVV.

V and J are TRBV6-4 and TRBJ2-3; D may match TRBD1 or TRBD2 (6 bases each). Germline assignment: CDR1 MRHNA and CDR2 SNTAGT. With 0 bases removed from V and 6 bases from J, the gap between germline ends came to 13 bases. The CDR3 runs 15 residues. The CDR3 DNA follows: TGTGCCAGCAGTGACTCGAGCTGGAGGGGGGATACGCAGTATTTT. It is translated as CASSDSSWRGDTQYF.

This chain joins TRBV27 and TRBJ1-5; D gene uncertain. V was pared by 4 bases and J by 7 bases, with 8 bases between. Germline-derived CDR1 and CDR2 are MNHEY and SMNVEV (reference sequence). This CDR3 is 12 amino acids long. The CDR3 sequence: CASSSVGQPQHF. The CDR3 DNA reads TGTGCCAGCAGTTCTGTCGGGCAGCCCCAGCATTTT.

The V gene is TRBV19, the J gene TRBJ2-7; TRBD2 matches at 13 bases. Looked up from germline, CDR1 is LNHDA and CDR2 is SQIVND (reference sequence). The CDR3 totals 17 residues. V gave up 6 bases and J gave up 3 bases; unmatched junction bases: 11. The CDR3 nucleotides are TGTGCCAGTAGCCCAGCGACGGGACTAGCGGGGTACTACGAGCAGTACTTC. It is translated as CASSPATGLAGYYEQYF.

The chain carries TRBV4-2 and TRBJ1-1; 7 nucleotides match TRBD1. Germline CDR1 LGHNA, CDR2 YNFKEQ. The CDR3 totals 17 residues. V was pared by 1 base and J by 3 bases, with 11 bases of the junction left unmatched. The chain's CDR3 is CASSQATQGTFHTEAFF. DNA for the CDR3: TGTGCCAGCAGCCAAGCTACACAGGGGACTTTCCACACTGAAGCTTTCTTT.

The sample holds one count of this clone. The chain links TRBV7-2 to TRBJ2-7; 14 bases line up with TRBD2. The CDR3 is 18 residues long. The V and J ends lost 5 bases and 2 bases, in that order; junction bases with no gene match: 11. Germline CDR1 and CDR2: SGHTA and FQGNSA. The CDR3: CASSLTGTSGSGTYEQYF. CDR3 DNA sequence: TGTGCCAGCAGCCTAACCGGGACTAGCGGGAGTGGAACCTACGAGCAGTACTTC. Drawing the rest from reference TRBV7-2 and TRBJ2-7, the complete variable domain is GAGVSQSPSNKVTEKGKDVELRCDPISGHTALYWYRQSLGQGLEFLIYFQGNSAPDKSGLPSDRFSAERTGGSVSTLTIQRTQQEDSAVYLCASSLTGTSGSGTYEQYFGPGTRLTVT.

This chain uses TRBV7-9 with TRBJ1-1, with D possibly TRBD1 on 5 matching bases. V shed 4 bases and J shed 0 bases, with 12 bases lying between them. The CDR3 runs to 15 residues. Per germline, CDR1 SEHNR and CDR2 FQNEAQ (reference sequence). The DNA for the CDR3 is TGTGCCAGCAGCTCCGCAGAGGGGCTGAACACTGAAGCTTTCTTT. It is translated as CASSSAEGLNTEAFF.

The V and J genes are TRBV5-6 and TRBJ2-3; possible D gene TRBD2, 5 bases. The V gene's germline CDR1 is SGHDT and CDR2 YYEEEE. V dropped 4 bases and J dropped 2 bases, with 14 bases sitting between them. CDR3 size: 15 residues. The CDR3, as DNA: TGTGCCAGCAGCCACCCACGGGGATTCACAGATACGCAGTATTTT. This translates into CASSHPRGFTDTQYF.

This sequence joins TRBV7-9 and TRBJ2-4; possibly TRBD1 or TRBD2 for D (5 bases each). The CDR3 contains 17 residues. In germline, CDR1 is SEHNR, CDR2 FQNEAQ (reference sequence). The V end lost 5 bases, the J end lost 7 bases, and 24 bases lay between the germline ends. The CDR3: CASSIPEDIPKGNIQYF. The CDR3 nucleotides are TGTGCCAGCAGCATCCCGGAGGACATCCCAAAGGGGAACATTCAGTACTTC.

This clone showed up just once. The rearrangement uses TRBV5-4 and TRBJ1-2, with D perhaps TRBD1 (6 bases). This CDR3 spans 13 amino acids. V dropped 6 bases and J dropped 4 bases, with 13 bases sitting between them. Germline CDR1 SGHNT, CDR2 YYREEE (reference sequence). The CDR3 here is CASTTGISYGYTF. The CDR3 coding sequence is TGTGCCAGCACTACAGGGATCAGCTATGGCTACACCTTC.

V gene TRBV6-1 combines with J gene TRBJ1-1; no firm D call. The CDR3 is 13 residues long. Germline CDR1 is MNHNS and CDR2 is SASEGT. V dropped 6 bases and J dropped 3 bases, with 11 bases sitting between them. CDR3 sequence reads: CASSPGLYTEAFF. CDR3 DNA: TGTGCCAGCAGCCCCGGATTATACACTGAAGCTTTCTTT.

The V and J genes are TRBV30 and TRBJ1-3; D uncertain. Trimming removed 4 bases from V and 2 bases from J, with 9 bases in between. The CDR3 is 13 amino acids. In germline, CDR1 is GTSNPN, CDR2 SVGIG (reference sequence). CDR3 loop: CAWNGPAGNTIYF. In DNA form, the CDR3 reads TGTGCCTGGAATGGTCCGGCTGGAAACACCATATATTTT.

The chain carries TRBV18 and TRBJ1-2; the match to TRBD1 covers 8 bases. CDR3 size: 13 residues. Germline CDR1 KGHSH, CDR2 LQKENI. The trim removed 3 bases at V and 6 bases at J, leaving 3 bases unmatched. CDR3 nucleotide sequence: TGTGCCAGCTCACCCGACAGGGGAGATGGCTACACCTTC. It yields the protein CASSPDRGDGYTF. The complete variable domain, with remaining parts taken from reference TRBV18 and TRBJ1-2, reads NAGVMQNPRHLVRRRGQEARLRCSPMKGHSHVYWYRQLPEEGLKFMVYLQKENIIDESGMPKERFSAEFPKEGPSILRIQQVVRGDSAAYFCASSPDRGDGYTFGSGTRLTVV.

This clone was detected only once. V usage is TRBV19 and J usage is TRBJ2-7; 7 bases agree with TRBD1. Germline CDR1 LNHDA, CDR2 SQIVND (reference sequence). V was clipped by 3 bases and J by 5 bases; unmatched bases: 4. The CDR3 has 13 amino acids. The CDR3 nucleotides read TGTGCCAGTAGTATGGGTGGACAGGACGAGCAGTACTTC. It codes for CASSMGGQDEQYF.

The chain carries TRBV4-1 and TRBJ1-1, with 9 bases lining up with TRBD1. CDR3 size: 16 residues. Trimming took 1 base from V and 2 from J; bases not matched to a gene: 5. Germline CDR1 MGHRA, CDR2 YSYEKL. The CDR3 region is CASSQAPGQGNTEAFF. The CDR3 DNA sequence: TGCGCCAGCAGCCAAGCGCCGGGACAGGGAAACACTGAAGCTTTCTTT.